The rows below give T cell receptor beta chains drawn from one sample of a study of blood T cell repertoires in COVID-19. Using immunoSEQ multiplex PCR, the repertoire was profiled, and TCRdb retains in-frame clones only, with some absent. The sample lists about 160,000 clones; roughly four fifths were seen once. The sample consisted of peripheral blood. The receptors stem from a human donor in a cohort sampled during active COVID-19. Both conserved end residues are part of each CDR3. Each record gives: V gene, clone size, J gene, D gene, CDR3 protein, CDR3 DNA. D genes are given only for firm matches. Rows give clone size only sometimes, using once, few, many, or a class for an expanded clone.

v_gene: TRBV6-1; abundance: few; j_gene: TRBJ1-5; d_gene: TRBD1; CDR3aa: CASSEEQGIGPNQPQHF; CDR3nt: TGTGCCAGCAGTGAAGAACAGGGGATCGGGCCCAATCAGCCCCAGCATTTT
v_gene: TRBV11-2; abundance: once; j_gene: TRBJ2-5; d_gene: TRBD1; CDR3aa: CASSSLDRGPSHF; CDR3nt: TGTGCCAGCAGCTCCCTCGACAGGGGGCCGTCCCACTTC
v_gene: TRBV5-1; abundance: once; j_gene: TRBJ2-4; d_gene: -; CDR3aa: CASSLEGPLAKNIQYF; CDR3nt: TGCGCCAGCAGCTTGGAGGGGCCCCTAGCCAAAAACATTCAGTACTTC
v_gene: TRBV3-1/TRBV3-2; abundance: -; j_gene: TRBJ1-2; d_gene: -; CDR3aa: CASSPQGTANYGYTF; CDR3nt: TGTGCCAGCAGCCCCCAGGGGACCGCTAACTATGGCTACACCTTC
v_gene: TRBV6-5; abundance: -; j_gene: TRBJ1-2; d_gene: -; CDR3aa: CASTAGDYGYTF; CDR3nt: TGTGCCAGCACTGCAGGGGACTATGGCTACACCTTC
v_gene: TRBV5-6; abundance: -; j_gene: TRBJ1-2; d_gene: -; CDR3aa: CASSSINTGKDGYTF; CDR3nt: TGTGCCAGCAGCTCTATCAATACAGGGAAGGACGGCTACACCTTC
v_gene: TRBV5-4; abundance: -; j_gene: TRBJ1-1; d_gene: -; CDR3aa: CASSRGNTEAFF; CDR3nt: TGTGCCAGCAGCCGGGGTAACACTGAAGCTTTCTTT
v_gene: TRBV19; abundance: -; j_gene: TRBJ2-7; d_gene: -; CDR3aa: CASQSGSGGPAYEQYF; CDR3nt: TGTGCCAGTCAGTCCGGTTCAGGAGGGCCCGCCTACGAGCAGTACTTC
v_gene: TRBV3-1/TRBV3-2; abundance: -; j_gene: TRBJ2-7; d_gene: TRBD1; CDR3aa: CASRRTGSSEQYF; CDR3nt: TGTGCCAGCAGACGGACAGGGTCGAGCGAGCAGTACTTC
v_gene: TRBV6-6; abundance: -; j_gene: TRBJ2-7; d_gene: -; CDR3aa: CASSQRSNNYEQYF; CDR3nt: TGTGCCAGCAGCCAACGATCCAACAACTACGAGCAGTACTTC
v_gene: TRBV19; abundance: -; j_gene: TRBJ1-4; d_gene: TRBD1; CDR3aa: CASSIAGTGDEKLFF; CDR3nt: TGTGCCAGTAGTATAGCTGGGACAGGGGATGAAAAACTGTTTTTT
v_gene: TRBV7-2; abundance: once; j_gene: TRBJ2-7; d_gene: TRBD1; CDR3aa: CASSLAVTGALDEQYF; CDR3nt: TGTGCCAGCAGCTTAGCGGTAACAGGGGCCTTGGACGAGCAGTACTTC
v_gene: TRBV15; abundance: -; j_gene: TRBJ2-3; d_gene: TRBD1; CDR3aa: CATSGGQGLTDTQYF; CDR3nt: TGTGCCACCAGCGGTGGACAGGGCCTCACAGATACGCAGTATTTT
v_gene: TRBV19; abundance: -; j_gene: TRBJ2-2; d_gene: TRBD1; CDR3aa: CASSPGQGIGELFF; CDR3nt: TGTGCCAGTAGTCCGGGACAGGGGATCGGGGAGCTGTTTTTT
v_gene: TRBV12-3/TRBV12-4; abundance: -; j_gene: TRBJ1-1; d_gene: -; CDR3aa: CASSYTMNTEAFF; CDR3nt: TGTGCCAGCAGTTACACCATGAACACTGAAGCTTTCTTT
v_gene: TRBV4-3; abundance: once; j_gene: TRBJ2-1; d_gene: -; CDR3aa: CASSRRVGDNEQFF; CDR3nt: TGCGCCAGCAGCCGCAGGGTTGGGGACAATGAGCAGTTCTTC
v_gene: TRBV20-1; abundance: few; j_gene: TRBJ1-3; d_gene: -; CDR3aa: CSARGGNTIYF; CDR3nt: TGCAGTGCTAGGGGCGGAAACACCATATATTTT
v_gene: TRBV27; abundance: -; j_gene: TRBJ2-7; d_gene: TRBD1; CDR3aa: CASSWGGTGGSREQYF; CDR3nt: TGTGCCAGCAGTTGGGGGGGGACAGGGGGTTCTCGCGAGCAGTACTTC
v_gene: TRBV5-6; abundance: -; j_gene: TRBJ2-7; d_gene: TRBD1; CDR3aa: CASSLAGTGVYEQYF; CDR3nt: TGTGCCAGCAGCTTGGCTGGGACAGGGGTCTACGAGCAGTACTTC
v_gene: TRBV30; abundance: -; j_gene: TRBJ1-5; d_gene: -; CDR3aa: CAWRKQGDNQPQHF; CDR3nt: TGTGCCTGGAGGAAACAGGGTGACAATCAGCCCCAGCATTTT
v_gene: TRBV29-1; abundance: once; j_gene: TRBJ1-2; d_gene: TRBD1; CDR3aa: CSVGGQANYGYTF; CDR3nt: TGCAGCGTTGGAGGACAGGCCAACTATGGCTACACCTTC
v_gene: TRBV28; abundance: -; j_gene: TRBJ1-5; d_gene: TRBD1; CDR3aa: CASSPSPTGEGNQPQHF; CDR3nt: TGTGCCAGCAGCCCCAGTCCGACAGGGGAAGGCAATCAGCCCCAGCATTTT
v_gene: TRBV30; abundance: -; j_gene: TRBJ1-5; d_gene: TRBD1; CDR3aa: CAWSRGGADQPQHF; CDR3nt: TGTGCCTGGAGTCGAGGGGGCGCGGATCAGCCCCAGCATTTT
v_gene: TRBV5-1; abundance: -; j_gene: TRBJ2-6; d_gene: -; CDR3aa: CASSLEPLPGSGANVLTF; CDR3nt: TGCGCCAGCAGCTTGGAGCCCTTGCCGGGGTCCGGGGCCAACGTCCTGACTTTC
v_gene: TRBV7-9; abundance: -; j_gene: TRBJ1-4; d_gene: TRBD1; CDR3aa: CASSRQGGSEKLFF; CDR3nt: TGTGCCAGCAGCCGACAGGGCGGCAGTGAAAAACTGTTTTTT
v_gene: TRBV19; abundance: -; j_gene: TRBJ2-3; d_gene: -; CDR3aa: CASSPGPARTDTQYF; CDR3nt: TGTGCCAGTTCCCCGGGTCCCGCCCGCACAGATACGCAGTATTTT
v_gene: TRBV5-5; abundance: -; j_gene: TRBJ1-5; d_gene: -; CDR3aa: CASSLVVVEGGNQPQHF; CDR3nt: TGTGCCAGCAGCTTGGTAGTCGTAGAGGGCGGCAATCAGCCCCAGCATTTT
v_gene: TRBV6-5; abundance: -; j_gene: TRBJ1-5; d_gene: TRBD1; CDR3aa: CASSFGGTGSNQPQHF; CDR3nt: TGTGCCAGCAGTTTTGGGGGGACAGGGTCGAATCAGCCCCAGCATTTT
v_gene: TRBV20-1; abundance: -; j_gene: TRBJ2-7; d_gene: -; CDR3aa: CSARADYEQYF; CDR3nt: TGCAGTGCACGAGCGGATTACGAGCAGTACTTC
v_gene: TRBV7-2; abundance: -; j_gene: TRBJ2-1; d_gene: TRBD2; CDR3aa: CASSWGLAGEFF; CDR3nt: TGTGCCAGCAGCTGGGGACTAGCGGGGGAGTTCTTC
v_gene: TRBV11-2; abundance: -; j_gene: TRBJ2-2; d_gene: -; CDR3aa: CASSPVGGGELFF; CDR3nt: TGTGCCAGCAGCCCCGTGGGAGGCGGGGAGCTGTTTTTT
v_gene: TRBV10-2; abundance: -; j_gene: TRBJ2-1; d_gene: TRBD2; CDR3aa: CASRLAGGHNEQFF; CDR3nt: TGCGCCAGCAGACTAGCGGGAGGCCACAATGAGCAGTTCTTC
v_gene: TRBV30; abundance: -; j_gene: TRBJ1-1; d_gene: -; CDR3aa: CAWVPLGARTEAFF; CDR3nt: TGTGCCTGGGTCCCTCTGGGGGCGCGGACTGAAGCTTTCTTT
v_gene: TRBV21-1; abundance: -; j_gene: TRBJ2-5; d_gene: -; CDR3aa: CASNNGRDRQETQYF; CDR3nt: TGTGCCAGCAACAACGGCCGGGACAGGCAAGAGACCCAGTACTTC
v_gene: TRBV3-1/TRBV3-2; abundance: -; j_gene: TRBJ2-2; d_gene: -; CDR3aa: CASSQSGNTGELFF; CDR3nt: TGTGCCAGCAGCCAGTCAGGGAACACCGGGGAGCTGTTTTTT
v_gene: TRBV18; abundance: -; j_gene: TRBJ2-7; d_gene: TRBD1; CDR3aa: CASSPPGQGIYEQYF; CDR3nt: TGTGCCAGCTCACCCCCGGGACAGGGTATCTACGAGCAGTACTTC
v_gene: TRBV7-2; abundance: -; j_gene: TRBJ1-1; d_gene: -; CDR3aa: CASSFMATREGAFF; CDR3nt: TGTGCCAGCAGCTTCATGGCGACGAGGGAGGGAGCTTTCTTT
v_gene: TRBV27; abundance: -; j_gene: TRBJ1-6; d_gene: TRBD1; CDR3aa: CASSRRQGADSPLHF; CDR3nt: TGTGCCAGCAGTAGACGACAGGGGGCTGATTCACCCCTCCACTTT
v_gene: TRBV14; abundance: -; j_gene: TRBJ2-7; d_gene: -; CDR3aa: CASSGGTDIYEQYF; CDR3nt: TGTGCCAGCAGCGGGGGGACGGATATCTACGAGCAGTACTTC
v_gene: TRBV19; abundance: -; j_gene: TRBJ2-5; d_gene: -; CDR3aa: CASSTGQTYQETQYF; CDR3nt: TGTGCCAGTAGTACCGGACAGACGTACCAAGAGACCCAGTACTTC
v_gene: TRBV4-1; abundance: -; j_gene: TRBJ2-1; d_gene: TRBD1; CDR3aa: CASSPQGAGRGEQFF; CDR3nt: TGCGCCAGCAGCCCCCAGGGGGCGGGTCGTGGTGAGCAGTTCTTC
v_gene: TRBV4-3; abundance: -; j_gene: TRBJ2-1; d_gene: -; CDR3aa: CASSQGIALYEQFF; CDR3nt: TGCGCCAGCAGCCAGGGCATAGCGCTATATGAGCAGTTCTTC
v_gene: TRBV6-2/TRBV6-3; abundance: -; j_gene: TRBJ1-6; d_gene: -; CDR3aa: CASSYGASYNSPLHF; CDR3nt: TGTGCCAGCAGTTACGGAGCCTCTTATAATTCACCCCTCCACTTT
v_gene: TRBV28; abundance: -; j_gene: TRBJ2-7; d_gene: -; CDR3aa: CASSFPRGAYEQYF; CDR3nt: TGTGCCAGCAGTTTTCCCAGGGGAGCCTACGAGCAGTACTTC
v_gene: TRBV11-3; abundance: -; j_gene: TRBJ2-5; d_gene: TRBD1; CDR3aa: CASSSPEDRQETQYF; CDR3nt: TGTGCCAGCAGCTCGCCCGAGGACAGGCAAGAGACCCAGTACTTC
v_gene: TRBV27; abundance: -; j_gene: TRBJ2-7; d_gene: TRBD1; CDR3aa: CASSLSGQGNEQYF; CDR3nt: TGTGCCAGCAGTTTATCGGGACAGGGGAACGAGCAGTACTTC
v_gene: TRBV6-5; abundance: -; j_gene: TRBJ1-3; d_gene: TRBD1; CDR3aa: CASSYSQGTGNTIYF; CDR3nt: TGTGCCAGCAGTTACTCACAGGGGACTGGAAACACCATATATTTT
v_gene: TRBV6-1; abundance: -; j_gene: TRBJ2-3; d_gene: -; CDR3aa: CASSEAVTSTDTQYF; CDR3nt: TGTGCCAGCAGTGAGGCGGTTACTAGCACAGATACGCAGTATTTT
v_gene: TRBV3-1/TRBV3-2; abundance: once; j_gene: TRBJ1-4; d_gene: -; CDR3aa: CASSQASLKLFF; CDR3nt: TGTGCCAGCAGCCAAGCTTCCCTAAAACTGTTTTTT
v_gene: TRBV6-5; abundance: once; j_gene: TRBJ2-3; d_gene: TRBD1; CDR3aa: CASGQQGPSTDTQYF; CDR3nt: TGTGCCAGCGGCCAACAGGGGCCGTCCACAGATACGCAGTATTTT
v_gene: TRBV7-8; abundance: -; j_gene: TRBJ1-2; d_gene: -; CDR3aa: CASSPRAGLTFNYGYTF; CDR3nt: TGTGCCAGCAGCCCGCGAGCTGGGCTCACCTTTAACTATGGCTACACCTTC
v_gene: TRBV27; abundance: -; j_gene: TRBJ1-2; d_gene: -; CDR3aa: CASSPSGRGSNGYTF; CDR3nt: TGTGCCAGCAGCCCGAGCGGGCGAGGTTCAAATGGCTACACCTTC
v_gene: TRBV12-3/TRBV12-4; abundance: -; j_gene: TRBJ2-5; d_gene: -; CDR3aa: CASRTQGTETQYF; CDR3nt: TGTGCCAGCAGGACTCAGGGTACGGAGACCCAGTACTTC
v_gene: TRBV18; abundance: -; j_gene: TRBJ1-2; d_gene: -; CDR3aa: CASSPEGDYGYTF; CDR3nt: TGTGCCAGCTCACCGGAGGGAGACTATGGCTACACCTTC
v_gene: TRBV27; abundance: -; j_gene: TRBJ2-5; d_gene: -; CDR3aa: CASSLAVKETQYF; CDR3nt: TGTGCCAGCAGTTTGGCAGTTAAAGAGACCCAGTACTTC